This TCR beta chain was captured in a study of blood T cell repertoires in COVID-19. Looking at the study overall: Samples representing acute and convalescent COVID-19 were sourced from the United States, Italy and Spain. Sources were T cells, B-cell-depleted T cells, or PBMCs; the material itself was cDNA or gDNA.

Germline V CDR1 and CDR2: LNHNV, YYDKDF (reference sequence). V lost 2 bases to trimming and J lost 6 bases, with 7 bases between them. This CDR3 is built from 12 residues. Original processing methods: How many nucleated cells were present was estimated from reference gene primer amplification. Profiled with immunoSEQ multiplex PCR; TCRdb holds only in-frame clones, not every one. That table gives V, J and clone size, and the DNA gave D and trimming. The sample includes 65,000 or so clones, 75% to 85% of them seen just once. Sequencing was done on a sample of peripheral blood. The V gene is TRBV15, the J gene TRBJ1-2; D gene ambiguous. The receptor comes from an elderly man with acute or convalescent COVID-19. The CDR3 sequence is CATSRSRDGYTF. CDR3 DNA sequence: TGTGCCACCAGCAGATCTCGTGATGGCTACACCTTC. Together with reference TRBV15 and TRBJ1-2, the CDR3 gives the full variable domain: DAMVIQNPRYQVTQFGKPVTLSCSQTLNHNVMYWYQQKSSQAPKLLFHYYDKDFNNEADTPDNFQSRRPNTSFCFLDIRSPGLGDTAMYLCATSRSRDGYTFGSGTRLTVV.